This TCR beta chain was recovered during a study of T cells in Graves' hyperthyroidism and ophthalmopathy. Trimming cost V 1 base and J 4 bases, with 12 bases left between them. Germline V gives CDR1 SGHAT, CDR2 FQNNGV. This CDR3 is built from 15 residues. From RNA transcripts, TCR beta CDR3 regions were amplified. Carried out on the TCR CDR3, a first-round RT-PCR used the HTBI primer set. A single record per CDR3 protein comes from TCRdb applying MiXCR to the multiplex PCR reads. Of about 250,000 distinct CDR3 sequences in the sample, roughly 15% were seen once. The sample holds many counts of this clonotype. A roughly 10 ml volume of fresh peripheral blood provided the PBMCs.

The chain couples TRBV11-2 to TRBJ2-3; D is unclear. The receptor was derived from a woman aged 45-65 years with Graves' hyperthyroidism that later progressed to Graves' ophthalmopathy. Specimen: blood. CDR3 region: CASSLVMDWADTQYF. In DNA, the CDR3 is TGTGCCAGCAGCTTAGTAATGGATTGGGCAGATACGCAGTATTTT. Full variable domain (remainder filled in from reference TRBV11-2 and TRBJ2-3): EAGVAQSPRYKIIEKRQSVAFWCNPISGHATLYWYQQILGQGPKLLIQFQNNGVVDDSQLPKDRFSAERLKGVDSTLKIQPAKLEDSAVYLCASSLVMDWADTQYFGPGTRLTVL.